This T cell receptor (beta chain) stems from a study of T cell responses to AZD1222 COVID-19 vaccine. Study-level points and caveats: With two AZD1222 doses given, Spike-specific TCR breadth and depth both rose. At baseline, just 6 or 7 AZD1222 recipients tested seropositive. A mostly white British donor set with more females was recruited, and clonal diversity was possibly underestimated.

Comments on this clone: The antigen is not known.

The germline V gene encodes CDR1 SGHAT and CDR2 FQNNGV. The CDR3 is made up of 16 amino acids. V was clipped by 1 base and J by 7 bases, with 19 bases between them. Generated by immunoSEQ multiplex PCR, the TCRdb table keeps only in-frame clones and is missing some. The top ten hold under 1.2% of the sample, which has around 120,000 clones, about 90% seen once. The V gene is TRBV11-2, the J gene TRBJ2-5, with D possibly being TRBD1 (5 bases). The material sequenced was peripheral blood, taken on day 0 of AZD1222 vaccination. The source of this sequence is an adult in good health. In DNA form, the CDR3 reads TGTGCCAGCAGCTTAGGGCACAGGTTCCCAGGAAGGACCCAGTACTTC. Its protein product is CASSLGHRFPGRTQYF. The variable domain in full, with the rest retrieved from reference TRBV11-2 and TRBJ2-5, is EAGVAQSPRYKIIEKRQSVAFWCNPISGHATLYWYQQILGQGPKLLIQFQNNGVVDDSQLPKDRFSAERLKGVDSTLKIQPAKLEDSAVYLCASSLGHRFPGRTQYFGPGTRLLVL.